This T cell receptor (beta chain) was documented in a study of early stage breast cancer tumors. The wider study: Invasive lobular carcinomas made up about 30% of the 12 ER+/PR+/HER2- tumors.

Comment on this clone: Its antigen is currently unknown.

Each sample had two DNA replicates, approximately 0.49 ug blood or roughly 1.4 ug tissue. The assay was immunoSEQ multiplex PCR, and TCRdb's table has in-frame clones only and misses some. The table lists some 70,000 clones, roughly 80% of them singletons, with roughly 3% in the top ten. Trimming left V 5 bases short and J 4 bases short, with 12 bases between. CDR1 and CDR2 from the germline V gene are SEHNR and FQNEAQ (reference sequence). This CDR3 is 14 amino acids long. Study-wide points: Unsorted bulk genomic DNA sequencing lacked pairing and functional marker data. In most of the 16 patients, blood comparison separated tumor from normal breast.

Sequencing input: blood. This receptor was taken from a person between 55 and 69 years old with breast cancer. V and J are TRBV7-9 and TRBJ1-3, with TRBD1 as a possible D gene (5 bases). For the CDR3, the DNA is TGTGCCAGCAGCGGGGCGATAGGAGGAAACACCATATATTTT. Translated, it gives CASSGAIGGNTIYF.